Below are 5 T cell receptor delta chains sequenced from a single sample in a study of delta chains in infants with herpesvirus infections. TCR cDNA was made from PBMC RNA with gamma- and delta-chain-specific primers. TCRdb reanalyzed the RT-PCR reads using CATT. The sample contains 2,500 to 4,000 delta-chain clones, approximately 30% of which appear only once. This material consisted of peripheral blood, taken at time point 3 of longitudinal follow-up. The origin of the receptors is a human donor who was a Ugandan infant, either HIV-exposed or HIV-unexposed (not recorded which).

This clone was seen a handful of times. This rearrangement joins TRDV2 to TRDJ3; TRDD3 aligns across 7 bases. The CDR3 runs to 15 residues. Losses at the gene ends were 3 bases for V and 2 bases for J; bases not matched to a gene: 0. CDR1 and CDR2 (germline): GEAIGNYY, EKD. The CDR3 loop reads CACDWGTWDTRQMFF. The DNA of the CDR3 is TGTGCCTGTGACTGGGGGACCTGGGACACCCGACAGATGTTTTTC.

As regards this clone: The junction departs from germline at one end; a sequencing error may be responsible. J is TRDJ2 and V is TRDV1, with 11 bases matching TRDD3. From germline, CDR1 is TSWWSYY and CDR2 QGS. This CDR3 region has 18 residues. Here the CDR3 reads CALGELFVLGDRTTQLFF. CDR3 DNA sequence: TGTGCTCTTGGGGAACTCTTCGTACTGGGGGATAGGACAACACAACTCTTCTTT.

The rearrangement links TRDV1 to TRDJ1; 9 bases align to TRDD3. The CDR3 has 20 amino acids. The germline CDR1 and CDR2 sequences are TSWWSYY and QGS. The V gene end was trimmed by 2 bases and the J gene end by 0 bases; junction bases not matched to a gene: 16. This chain's CDR3 is CALGESPPTGGNLYTDKLIF. The CDR3 DNA reads as TGTGCTCTTGGGGAATCCCCACCTACTGGGGGAAATCTGTACACCGATAAACTCATCTTT.

The J gene is TRDJ3, the V gene TRDV2, with a possible D match to TRDD3 (6 bases). V lost 0 bases and J 0 bases, leaving 17 bases between the germline ends. The CDR3 covers 20 residues. CDR1 is GEAIGNYY and CDR2 is EKD in the germline V gene. CDR3 in amino acids: CACDTWGSSTHSWDTRQMFF. The CDR3 DNA follows: TGTGCCTGTGACACCTGGGGATCTTCAACTCACTCCTGGGACACCCGACAGATGTTTTTC.

This clone is termed medium-sized. This chain connects TRDV1 to TRDJ1; 13 bases align to TRDD3. The V segment lost 3 bases and the J segment 2 bases; nucleotides outside the gene matches: 39. Germline V gives CDR1 TSWWSYY, CDR2 QGS. CDR3 length: 28 residues. DNA of the CDR3: TGTGCTCTTGGGGACGAGGGAGCCCTAATGATCTGTACTGGGGGATACGAATTATCTCTCTTTGGGACCGATAAACTCATCTTT. Translation: CALGDEGALMICTGGYELSLFGTDKLIF.